This T cell receptor beta chain was profiled in a study of cytomegalovirus exposure and HLA in healthy donors. Study-level information: Falling in the Caucasian-associated ancestry cluster were 81% of around 370 genotyped donors. Study-wide points: In vitro work confirmed that three CMV-associated chains recognize CMV antigens.

A remark on this clone: Its antigen is not known.

The germline gives CDR1 LGHNA, CDR2 YSLEER. This CDR3 is 16 amino acids long. Trimming pared 2 bases from V and 4 bases from J, leaving 17 bases between. The PCR used 60 Vbeta and 13 Jbeta primers. TCRdb's copy holds only in-frame clones and misses some; the assay was immunoSEQ multiplex PCR. The table lists around 69,000 clones, 70% to 80% of them singletons. The sequencing input was PBMCs. V is TRBV4-3 and J is TRBJ1-2; D is perhaps TRBD1 (6 bases). This clonotype was sampled from a woman aged 45-65 years in good health and CMV-seropositive. CDR3 amino acids: CASSQPRGTNFYGYTF. For the CDR3, the DNA is TGCGCCAGCAGCCAACCCCGAGGGACAAACTTCTATGGCTACACCTTC.